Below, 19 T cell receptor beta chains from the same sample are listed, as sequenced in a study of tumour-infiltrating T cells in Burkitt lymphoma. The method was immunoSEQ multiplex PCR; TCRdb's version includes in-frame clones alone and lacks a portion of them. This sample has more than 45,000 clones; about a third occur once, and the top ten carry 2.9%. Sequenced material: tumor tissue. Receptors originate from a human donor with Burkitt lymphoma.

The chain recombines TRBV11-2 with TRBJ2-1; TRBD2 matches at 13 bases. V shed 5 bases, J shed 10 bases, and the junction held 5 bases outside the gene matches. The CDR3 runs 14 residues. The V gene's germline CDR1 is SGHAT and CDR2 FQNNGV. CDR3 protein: CASSLRLAGGEQFF. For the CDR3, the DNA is TGTGCCAGCAGCCTACGACTAGCGGGGGGAGAGCAGTTCTTC.

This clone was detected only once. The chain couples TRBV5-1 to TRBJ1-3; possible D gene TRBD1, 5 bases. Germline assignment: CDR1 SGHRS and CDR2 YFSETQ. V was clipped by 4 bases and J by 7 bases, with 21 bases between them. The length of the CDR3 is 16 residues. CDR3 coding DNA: TGCGCCAGCAGCCCCGCACCGGGACCTTTAGGGAACACCATATATTTT. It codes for CASSPAPGPLGNTIYF.

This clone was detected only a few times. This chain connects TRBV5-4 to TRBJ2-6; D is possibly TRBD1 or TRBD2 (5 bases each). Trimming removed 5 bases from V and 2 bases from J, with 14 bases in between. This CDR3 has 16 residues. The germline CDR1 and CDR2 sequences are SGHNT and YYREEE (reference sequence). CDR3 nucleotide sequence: TGTGCCAGCAGTACAGGAGGATTGGCTGGGGCCAACGTCCTGACTTTC. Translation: CASSTGGLAGANVLTF. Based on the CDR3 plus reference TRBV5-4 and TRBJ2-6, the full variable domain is ETGVTQSPTHLIKTRGQQVTLRCSSQSGHNTVSWYQQALGQGPQFIFQYYREEENGRGNFPPRFSGLQFPNYSSELNVNALELDDSALYLCASSTGGLAGANVLTFGAGSRLTVL.

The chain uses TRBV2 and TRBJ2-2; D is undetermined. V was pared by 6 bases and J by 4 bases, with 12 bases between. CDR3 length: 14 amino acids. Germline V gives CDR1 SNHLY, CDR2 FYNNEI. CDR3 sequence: CASRASKATGELFF. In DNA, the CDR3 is TGTGCCAGCAGAGCGAGTAAAGCCACCGGGGAGCTGTTTTTT.

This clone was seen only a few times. CDR3 DNA: TGTGCCAGCAGCTTGTTTCCCGACCGGGGGGGCAAAAACATTCAGTACTTC. This translates into CASSLFPDRGGKNIQYF. The chain employs TRBV5-6 and TRBJ2-4; 8 bases are shared with TRBD2. The junction had 9 bases not matched to a gene; V was cut back by 1 base and J by 3 bases. The germline V gene encodes CDR1 SGHDT and CDR2 YYEEEE. The CDR3 extends over 17 amino acids. Full variable domain (rest looked up from reference TRBV5-6 and TRBJ2-4): DAGVTQSPTHLIKTRGQQVTLRCSPKSGHDTVSWYQQALGQGPQFIFQYYEEEERQRGNFPDRFSGHQFPNYSSELNVNALLLGDSALYLCASSLFPDRGGKNIQYFGAGTRLSVL.

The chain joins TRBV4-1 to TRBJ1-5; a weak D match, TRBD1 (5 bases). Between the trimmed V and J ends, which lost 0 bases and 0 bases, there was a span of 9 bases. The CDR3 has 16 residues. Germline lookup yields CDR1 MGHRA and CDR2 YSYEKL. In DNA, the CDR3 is TGCGCCAGCAGCCAAGAACACAGGAATAGCAATCAGCCCCAGCATTTT. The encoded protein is CASSQEHRNSNQPQHF.

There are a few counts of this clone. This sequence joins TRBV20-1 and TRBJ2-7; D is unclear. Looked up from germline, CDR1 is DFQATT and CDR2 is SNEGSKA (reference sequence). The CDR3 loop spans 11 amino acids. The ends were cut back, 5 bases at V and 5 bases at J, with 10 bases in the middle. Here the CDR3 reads CSAPQYHEQYF. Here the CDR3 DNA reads TGCAGTGCTCCACAGTACCACGAGCAGTACTTC.

In DNA, the CDR3 is TGCAGTGCTAGCCGGGGTACGCAGTATTTT. This translates into CSASRGTQYF. V is TRBV20-1 and J is TRBJ2-3; D is possibly TRBD2 (5 bases). CDR1 and CDR2 (germline): DFQATT, SNEGSKA (reference sequence). This CDR3 contains 10 residues. V was clipped by 3 bases and J by 8 bases, with 6 bases between them.

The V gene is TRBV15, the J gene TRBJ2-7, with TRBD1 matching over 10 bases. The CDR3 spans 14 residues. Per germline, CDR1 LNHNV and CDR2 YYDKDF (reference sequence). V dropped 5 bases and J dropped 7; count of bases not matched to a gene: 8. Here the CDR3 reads CATSWGQGMGEQYF. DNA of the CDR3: TGTGCCACCAGCTGGGGACAGGGGATGGGAGAGCAGTACTTC.

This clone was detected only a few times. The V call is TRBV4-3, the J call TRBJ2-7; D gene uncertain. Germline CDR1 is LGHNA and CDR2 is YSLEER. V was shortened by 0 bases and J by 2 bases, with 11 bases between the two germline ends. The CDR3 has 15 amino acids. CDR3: CASSQDLGNTYEQYF. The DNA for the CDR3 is TGCGCCAGCAGCCAAGATCTGGGCAATACCTACGAGCAGTACTTC.

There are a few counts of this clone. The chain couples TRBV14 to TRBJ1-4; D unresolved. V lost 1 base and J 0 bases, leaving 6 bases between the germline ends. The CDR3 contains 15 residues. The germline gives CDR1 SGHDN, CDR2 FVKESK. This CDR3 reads CASSQVGATNEKLFF. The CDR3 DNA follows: TGTGCCAGCAGCCAAGTTGGGGCAACTAATGAAAAACTGTTTTTT.

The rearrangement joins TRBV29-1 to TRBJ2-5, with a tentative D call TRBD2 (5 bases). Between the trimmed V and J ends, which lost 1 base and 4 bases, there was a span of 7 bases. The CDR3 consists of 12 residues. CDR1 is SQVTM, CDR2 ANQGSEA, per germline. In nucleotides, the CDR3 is TGCAGCGTTGAAGTTGAGGGAGAGACCCAGTACTTC. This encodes CSVEVEGETQYF. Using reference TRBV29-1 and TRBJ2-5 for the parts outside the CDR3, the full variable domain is SAVISQKPSRDICQRGTSLTIQCQVDSQVTMMFWYRQQPGQSLTLIATANQGSEATYESGFVIDKFPISRPNLTFSTLTVSNMSPEDSSIYLCSVEVEGETQYFGPGTRLLVL.

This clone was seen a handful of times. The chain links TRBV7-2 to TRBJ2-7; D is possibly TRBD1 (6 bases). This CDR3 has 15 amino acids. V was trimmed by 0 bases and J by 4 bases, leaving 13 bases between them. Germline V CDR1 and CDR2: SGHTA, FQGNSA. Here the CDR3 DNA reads TGTGCCAGCAGCTTAGCTGTGCAGGGGCTATACGAGCAGTACTTC. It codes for CASSLAVQGLYEQYF. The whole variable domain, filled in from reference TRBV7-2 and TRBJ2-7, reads GAGVSQSPSNKVTEKGKDVELRCDPISGHTALYWYRQSLGQGLEFLIYFQGNSAPDKSGLPSDRFSAERTGGSVSTLTIQRTQQEDSAVYLCASSLAVQGLYEQYFGPGTRLTVT.

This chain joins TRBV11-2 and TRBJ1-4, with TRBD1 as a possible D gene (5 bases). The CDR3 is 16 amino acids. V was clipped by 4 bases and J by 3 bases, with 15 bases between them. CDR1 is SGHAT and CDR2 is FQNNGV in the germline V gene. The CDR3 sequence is CASSSTDRGPNEKLFF. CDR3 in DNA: TGTGCCAGCAGCTCTACTGACCGGGGCCCTAATGAAAAACTGTTTTTT.

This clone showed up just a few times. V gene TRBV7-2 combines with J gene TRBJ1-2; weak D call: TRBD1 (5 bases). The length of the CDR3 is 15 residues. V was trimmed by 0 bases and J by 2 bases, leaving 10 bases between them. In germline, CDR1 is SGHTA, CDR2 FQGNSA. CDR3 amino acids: CASSLAGGSNYGYTF. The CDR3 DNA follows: TGTGCCAGCAGCTTAGCTGGGGGATCCAACTATGGCTACACCTTC.

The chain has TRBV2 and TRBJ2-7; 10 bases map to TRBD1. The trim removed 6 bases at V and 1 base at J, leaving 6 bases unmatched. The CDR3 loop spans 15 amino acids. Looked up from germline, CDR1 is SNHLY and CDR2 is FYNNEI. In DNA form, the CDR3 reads TGTGCCAGCAGCGGGACAGGGGCTGCGTCCTACGAGCAGTACTTC. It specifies CASSGTGAASYEQYF.

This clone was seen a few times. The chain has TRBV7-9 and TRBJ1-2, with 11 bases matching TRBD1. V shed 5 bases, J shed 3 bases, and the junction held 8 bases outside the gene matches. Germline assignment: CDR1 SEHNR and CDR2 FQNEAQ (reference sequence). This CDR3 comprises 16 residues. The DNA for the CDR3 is TGTGCCAGCAGCCATCCGTGGACAGGGGGCCACTATGGCTACACCTTC. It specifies CASSHPWTGGHYGYTF.

DNA of the CDR3: TGTGCCAGCAGCTCCTATACCCTGTTAGGGGGCCACATGAACACTGAAGCTTTCTTT. This gives the protein CASSSYTLLGGHMNTEAFF. The rearrangement joins TRBV27 to TRBJ1-1, with 7 positions matching TRBD1. The CDR3 has 19 amino acids. Germline CDR1 is MNHEY and CDR2 is SMNVEV (reference sequence). The junction had 19 bases not matched to a gene; V was cut back by 6 bases and J by 0 bases.

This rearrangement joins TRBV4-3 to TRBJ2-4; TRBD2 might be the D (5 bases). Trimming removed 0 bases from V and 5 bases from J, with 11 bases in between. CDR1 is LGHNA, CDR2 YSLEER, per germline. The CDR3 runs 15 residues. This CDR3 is CASSQEWRAENIQYF. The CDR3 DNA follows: TGCGCCAGCAGCCAAGAGTGGCGGGCCGAAAACATTCAGTACTTC.